This TCR beta chain was observed in a study of T-cell memory formation after mild COVID-19. One entry per CDR3 protein results from TCRdb running MiXCR on the 5' RACE reads. This sample has approximately 260,000 distinct CDR3 sequences, with roughly a sixth found just once. Germline CDR1 is MNHEY and CDR2 is SVGAGI. J lost 6 bases, V lost 0 bases, and 5 bases had no gene match. The CDR3 loop spans 15 amino acids. The receptor was derived from a man between 18 and 35 years old who had mild COVID-19 (a few samples of this study predate the infection). Cell type and time point are not known. The rearrangement uses TRBV6-5 and TRBJ1-1, with 9 bases fitting TRBD1. Sequencing was performed on PBMCs or a T cell subset sorted from them (not recorded which). This chain's CDR3 is CASSYSKGQGPEAFF. Here the CDR3 DNA reads TGTGCCAGCAGTTACTCGAAAGGACAGGGGCCTGAAGCTTTCTTT.